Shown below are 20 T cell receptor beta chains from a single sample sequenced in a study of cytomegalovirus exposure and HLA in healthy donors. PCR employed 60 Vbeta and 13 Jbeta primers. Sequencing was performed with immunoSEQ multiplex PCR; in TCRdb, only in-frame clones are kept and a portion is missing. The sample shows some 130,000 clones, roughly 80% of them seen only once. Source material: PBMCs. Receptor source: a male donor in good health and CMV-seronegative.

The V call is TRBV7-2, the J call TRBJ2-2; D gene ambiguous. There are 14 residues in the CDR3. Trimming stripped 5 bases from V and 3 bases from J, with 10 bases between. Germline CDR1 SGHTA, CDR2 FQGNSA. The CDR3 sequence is CASSASGYTGELFF. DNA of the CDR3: TGTGCCAGCAGCGCTAGTGGGTACACCGGGGAGCTGTTTTTT.

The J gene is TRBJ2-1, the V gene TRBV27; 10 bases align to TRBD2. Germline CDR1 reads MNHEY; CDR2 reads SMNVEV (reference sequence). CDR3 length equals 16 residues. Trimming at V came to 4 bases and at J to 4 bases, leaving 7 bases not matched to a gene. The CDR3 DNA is TGTGCCAGCAGTTCGGCAGCTAGCGGGGGTTACAATGAGCAGTTCTTC. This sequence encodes CASSSAASGGYNEQFF.

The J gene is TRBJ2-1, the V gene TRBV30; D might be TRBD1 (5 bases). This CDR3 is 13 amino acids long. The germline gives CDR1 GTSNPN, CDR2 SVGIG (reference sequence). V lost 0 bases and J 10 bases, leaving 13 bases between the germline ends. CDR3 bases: TGTGCCTGGAGTGTTCTGGGGCCCTGGGAGCAGTTCTTC. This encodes CAWSVLGPWEQFF. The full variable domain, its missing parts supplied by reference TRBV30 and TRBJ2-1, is SQTIHQWPATLVQPVGSPLSLECTVEGTSNPNLYWYRQAAGRGLQLLFYSVGIGQISSEVPQNLSASRPQDRQFILSSKKLLLSDSGFYLCAWSVLGPWEQFFGPGTRLTVL.

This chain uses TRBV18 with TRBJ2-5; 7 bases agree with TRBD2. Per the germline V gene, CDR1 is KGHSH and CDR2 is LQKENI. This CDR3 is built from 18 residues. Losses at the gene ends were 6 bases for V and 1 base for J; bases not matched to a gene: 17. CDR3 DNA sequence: TGTGCCAGCTCCCGAAATTCAGGGCGGGAGCAAGCCCAAGAGACCCAGTACTTC. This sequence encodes CASSRNSGREQAQETQYF.

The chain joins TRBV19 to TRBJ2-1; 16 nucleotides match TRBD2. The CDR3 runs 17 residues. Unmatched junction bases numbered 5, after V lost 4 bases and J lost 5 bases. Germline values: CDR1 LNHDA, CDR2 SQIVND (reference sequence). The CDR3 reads CASSTGLAGGRNNEQFF. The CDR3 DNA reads TGTGCCAGTAGTACGGGACTAGCGGGAGGGAGGAACAATGAGCAGTTCTTC. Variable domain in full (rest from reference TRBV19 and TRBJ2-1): DGGITQSPKYLFRKEGQNVTLSCEQNLNHDAMYWYRQDPGQGLRLIYYSQIVNDFQKGDIAEGYSVSREKKESFPLTVTSAQKNPTAFYLCASSTGLAGGRNNEQFFGPGTRLTVL.

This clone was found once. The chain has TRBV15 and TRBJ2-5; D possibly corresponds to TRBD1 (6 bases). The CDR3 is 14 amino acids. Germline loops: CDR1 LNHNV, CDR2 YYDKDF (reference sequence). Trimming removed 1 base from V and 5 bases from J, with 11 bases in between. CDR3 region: CATSRGGQGETQYF. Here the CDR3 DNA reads TGTGCCACCAGCAGAGGGGGTCAGGGGGAGACCCAGTACTTC.

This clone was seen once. CDR3 region: CASSFGGASGNTIYF. The CDR3, as DNA: TGTGCCAGCAGCTTTGGAGGGGCCTCTGGAAACACCATATATTTT. J is TRBJ1-3 and V is TRBV5-5, with a tentative D call TRBD1 (5 bases). Germline loops: CDR1 SGHKS, CDR2 YYEKEE (reference sequence). The V end lost 2 bases, the J end lost 0 bases, and 9 bases lay between the germline ends. The CDR3 is 15 residues long.

CDR3 sequence (DNA): TGTGCCAGCAGGGGGACAGTCTCCTACAATGAGCAGTTCTTC. It yields the protein CASRGTVSYNEQFF. V and J are TRBV2 and TRBJ2-1; the match to TRBD1 covers 7 bases. The trim removed 6 bases at V and 0 bases at J, leaving 2 bases unmatched. Germline V gene lookup returns CDR1 SNHLY and CDR2 FYNNEI. The CDR3 extends over 14 amino acids.

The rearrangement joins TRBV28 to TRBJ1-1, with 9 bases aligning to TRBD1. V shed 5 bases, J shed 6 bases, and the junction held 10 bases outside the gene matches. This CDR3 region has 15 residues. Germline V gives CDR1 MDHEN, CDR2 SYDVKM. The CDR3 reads CASSTIGTGRAEAFF. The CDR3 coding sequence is TGTGCCAGCAGTACTATTGGGACAGGGAGGGCTGAAGCTTTCTTT.

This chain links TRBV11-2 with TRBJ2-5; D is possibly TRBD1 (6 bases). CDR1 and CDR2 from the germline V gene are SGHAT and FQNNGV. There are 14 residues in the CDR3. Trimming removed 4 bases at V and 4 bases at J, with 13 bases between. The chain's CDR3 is CASSSPGVRETQYF. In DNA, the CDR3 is TGTGCCAGCAGCTCACCAGGGGTTAGAGAGACCCAGTACTTC.

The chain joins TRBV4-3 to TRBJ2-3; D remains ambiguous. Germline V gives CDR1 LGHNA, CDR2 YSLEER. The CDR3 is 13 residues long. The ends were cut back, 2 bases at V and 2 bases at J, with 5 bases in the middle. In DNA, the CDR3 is TGCGCCAGCAGCCAACTACTCACAGATACGCAGTATTTT. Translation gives CASSQLLTDTQYF.

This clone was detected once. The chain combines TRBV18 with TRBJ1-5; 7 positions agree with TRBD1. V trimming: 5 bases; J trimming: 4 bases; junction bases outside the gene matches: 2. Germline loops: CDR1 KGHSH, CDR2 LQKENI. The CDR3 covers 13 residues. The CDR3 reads CASSGTENQPQHF. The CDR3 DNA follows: TGTGCCAGCTCAGGGACAGAGAATCAGCCCCAGCATTTT.

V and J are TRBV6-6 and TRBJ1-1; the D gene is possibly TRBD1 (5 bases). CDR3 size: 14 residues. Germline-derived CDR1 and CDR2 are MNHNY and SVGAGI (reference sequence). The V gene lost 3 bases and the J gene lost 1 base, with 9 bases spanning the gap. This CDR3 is CASSYRQSNTEAFF. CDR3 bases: TGTGCCAGCAGTTATCGACAGTCGAACACTGAAGCTTTCTTT.

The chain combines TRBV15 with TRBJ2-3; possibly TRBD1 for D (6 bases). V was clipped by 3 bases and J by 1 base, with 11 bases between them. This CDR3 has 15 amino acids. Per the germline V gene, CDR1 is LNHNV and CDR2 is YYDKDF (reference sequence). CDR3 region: CATSSLEGGTDTQYF. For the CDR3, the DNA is TGTGCCACCAGCAGTCTCGAGGGGGGCACAGATACGCAGTATTTT.

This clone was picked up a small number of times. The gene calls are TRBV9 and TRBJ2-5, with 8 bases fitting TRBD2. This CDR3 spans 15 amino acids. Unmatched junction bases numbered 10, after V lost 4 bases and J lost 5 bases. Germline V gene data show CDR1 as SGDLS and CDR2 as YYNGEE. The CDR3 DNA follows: TGTGCCAGCAGCCCACGGGCGGGGGGCGGGGAGACCCAGTACTTC. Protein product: CASSPRAGGGETQYF.

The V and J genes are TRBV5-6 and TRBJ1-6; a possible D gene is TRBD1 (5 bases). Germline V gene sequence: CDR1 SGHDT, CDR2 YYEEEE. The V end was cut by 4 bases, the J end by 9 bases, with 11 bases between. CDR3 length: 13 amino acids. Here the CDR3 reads CASSAGLGSPLHF. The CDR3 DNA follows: TGTGCCAGCAGCGCGGGACTTGGTTCACCCCTCCACTTT. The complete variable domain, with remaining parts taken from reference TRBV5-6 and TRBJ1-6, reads DAGVTQSPTHLIKTRGQQVTLRCSPKSGHDTVSWYQQALGQGPQFIFQYYEEEERQRGNFPDRFSGHQFPNYSSELNVNALLLGDSALYLCASSAGLGSPLHFGNGTRLTVT.

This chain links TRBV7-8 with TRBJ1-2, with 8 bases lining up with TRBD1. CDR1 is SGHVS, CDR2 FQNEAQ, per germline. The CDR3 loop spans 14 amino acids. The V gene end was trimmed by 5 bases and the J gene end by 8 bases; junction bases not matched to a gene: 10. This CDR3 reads CASSLSTGAHGYTF. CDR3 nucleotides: TGTGCCAGCAGCCTCTCGACAGGGGCGCACGGCTACACCTTC.

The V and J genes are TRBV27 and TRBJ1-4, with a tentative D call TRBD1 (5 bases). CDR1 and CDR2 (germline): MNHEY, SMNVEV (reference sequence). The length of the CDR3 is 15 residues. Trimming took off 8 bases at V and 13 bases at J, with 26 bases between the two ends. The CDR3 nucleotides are TGTGCCAGCGCTCCTTCGGGGGTAGTGGGAGGAGGACTGTTTTTT. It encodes CASAPSGVVGGGLFF.

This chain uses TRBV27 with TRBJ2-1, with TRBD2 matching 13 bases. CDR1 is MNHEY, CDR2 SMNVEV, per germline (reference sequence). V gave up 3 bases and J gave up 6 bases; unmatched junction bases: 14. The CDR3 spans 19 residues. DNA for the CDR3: TGTGCCAGCAGTTTCCGGACTAGCGGGGGAGGTATAGCGGGCAATGAGCAGTTCTTC. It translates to CASSFRTSGGGIAGNEQFF.

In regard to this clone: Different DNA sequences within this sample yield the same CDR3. CDR3 loop: CASSLSVNTEAFF. CDR3 in DNA: TGTGCCAGCAGCTTATCCGTTAACACTGAAGCTTTCTTT. V gene TRBV7-3 combines with J gene TRBJ1-1, with D hard to call. V lost 2 bases, J lost 2 bases, and 6 bases lay in between. There are 13 residues in the CDR3. The germline V gene encodes CDR1 SGHTA and CDR2 FQGTGA.